This TCR beta chain was sequenced in a study of T cells after yellow fever vaccination. General observations from the study: Peaking on day 5 versus 15, the secondary response was faster but weaker. The study re-detected most primary-vaccination clones after the booster (96% CD4, roughly 85% CD8).

Notes on this clonotype: The antigen remains undetermined.

Trimming took 0 bases from V and 4 from J, leaving 18 bases between them. This CDR3 has 17 residues. CDR1 and CDR2 (germline): MGHRA, YSYEKL. One entry per CDR3 protein, called by TCRdb with MiXCR from the 5' RACE reads. Counted here are some 340,000 distinct CDR3 sequences, approximately 11% occurring once; the ten biggest clones make up approximately 3%. The V and J genes are TRBV4-1 and TRBJ1-2; a weak D match, TRBD1 (5 bases). The sequence came from a man between 18 and 29 years old who received the YFV17D yellow fever vaccine. Sequences were derived from CD4+ T cells sorted from PBMCs, sampled 45 days after the yellow fever booster vaccination. CDR3 protein: CASSQDIGGVRGYGYTF. The CDR3 nucleotides read TGCGCCAGCAGCCAAGATATCGGGGGGGTCCGCGGCTATGGCTACACCTTC.